Shown below are 12 T cell receptor beta chains from a single sample sequenced in a study of blood T cell repertoires in COVID-19. The repertoire was sequenced with immunoSEQ multiplex PCR; TCRdb's copy has only in-frame clones and lacks some. The table lists fewer than 60,000 clones, around 90% of them singletons. The source material was peripheral blood. These receptors were taken from a human donor with acute or convalescent COVID-19. The donor label of this sample is uncertain.

This chain joins TRBV10-2 and TRBJ2-1; TRBD2 might be the D (6 bases). V was pared by 8 bases and J by 11 bases, with 13 bases between. The CDR3 contains 11 residues. The germline CDR1 and CDR2 sequences are WSHSY and SAAADI. CDR3 region: CASGGGAQQFF. The DNA for the CDR3 is TGCGCCAGCGGCGGAGGGGCGCAGCAGTTCTTC.

The chain couples TRBV24-1 to TRBJ2-1, with TRBD2 matching over 11 bases. Looked up from germline, CDR1 is KGHDR and CDR2 is SFDVKD. J was trimmed by 4 bases and V by 3 bases; bases with no gene match: 4. The CDR3 extends over 16 amino acids. The CDR3 DNA follows: TGTGCCACCAGTGATCCCATAGCGGGAGGGTACAATGAGCAGTTCTTC. Its translation is CATSDPIAGGYNEQFF.

V is TRBV18 and J is TRBJ2-1; possible D gene TRBD1, 6 bases. The germline gives CDR1 KGHSH, CDR2 LQKENI. V shed 2 bases and J shed 7 bases, with 12 bases lying between them. The CDR3 extends over 14 amino acids. CDR3 residues: CASSPNRQGNEQFF. The CDR3 coding sequence is TGTGCCAGCTCACCAAACCGTCAGGGGAATGAGCAGTTCTTC. Looking up the rest from reference TRBV18 and TRBJ2-1 gives the full variable domain: NAGVMQNPRHLVRRRGQEARLRCSPMKGHSHVYWYRQLPEEGLKFMVYLQKENIIDESGMPKERFSAEFPKEGPSILRIQQVVRGDSAAYFCASSPNRQGNEQFFGPGTRLTVL.

The chain has TRBV7-3 and TRBJ2-3, with D possibly being TRBD2 (6 bases). Germline CDR1 reads SGHTA; CDR2 reads FQGTGA. Trimming stripped 4 bases from V and 1 base from J, with 15 bases between. The CDR3 spans 16 residues. The CDR3 here is CASSSGRAGRTDTQYF. Written as DNA, the CDR3 is TGTGCCAGCAGCTCTGGGCGTGCGGGACGCACAGATACGCAGTATTTT.

This clone appeared a few times. The CDR3 DNA sequence: TGCAGTTATGCTACAGGGCGGATCACTGAAGCTTTCTTT. Protein product: CSYATGRITEAFF. The chain has TRBV29-1 and TRBJ1-1; D is possibly TRBD1 (6 bases). The CDR3 is 13 amino acids. Germline CDR1 reads SQVTM; CDR2 reads ANQGSEA.

This clone was seen only a few times. This chain links TRBV6-5 with TRBJ2-2; TRBD1 might be the D (6 bases). The CDR3 runs 15 residues. Trimming left V 7 bases short and J 4 bases short, with 16 bases between. From germline, CDR1 is MNHEY and CDR2 SVGAGI. CDR3 region: CASKEQGLVTGELFF. The CDR3 nucleotides read TGTGCCAGCAAAGAACAGGGTTTGGTCACCGGGGAGCTGTTTTTT.

This clone was detected a few times. The rearrangement joins TRBV2 to TRBJ2-7; 10 bases match TRBD1. With 7 bases clipped from V and 6 bases from J, the junction kept 9 bases outside the gene matches. The CDR3 sequence is 14 residues long. The V gene's germline CDR1 is SNHLY and CDR2 FYNNEI. CDR3 in DNA: TGTGCCAGCACCCGGACAGGGGGAGGAGGCGAGCAGTACGTC. Its translation is CASTRTGGGGEQYV.

The chain couples TRBV9 to TRBJ2-5; TRBD2 agrees at 8 bases. This CDR3 comprises 15 residues. The V gene end was trimmed by 4 bases and the J gene end by 5 bases; junction bases not matched to a gene: 10. The germline gives CDR1 SGDLS, CDR2 YYNGEE. In nucleotides, the CDR3 is TGTGCCAGCAGCCCCCGGGGGGGGCCAGGGGAGACCCAGTACTTC. This gives the protein CASSPRGGPGETQYF.

In nucleotides, the CDR3 is TGTGCCAGCAGCCCCCGGGGGGTACGGGACGGTGAGCAGTTCTTC. Its translation is CASSPRGVRDGEQFF. The chain employs TRBV7-3 and TRBJ2-1; 7 nucleotides match TRBD2. Germline loops: CDR1 SGHTA, CDR2 FQGTGA. V shed 5 bases and J 9 bases; nucleotides not matched to a gene: 13. This CDR3 is built from 15 residues.

This clone came up a few times. V gene TRBV20-1 combines with J gene TRBJ1-2, with 7 bases aligning to TRBD1. V lost 7 bases and J lost 8; bases outside the gene matches: 7. Germline V CDR1 and CDR2: DFQATT, SNEGSKA (reference sequence). The CDR3 is 11 residues long. CDR3 coding DNA: TGCAGTGAGAGGACAGGTGGCGGCTACACCTTC. This encodes CSERTGGGYTF.

The chain joins TRBV5-1 to TRBJ2-1; 11 nucleotides line up with TRBD2. The germline V gene has CDR1 SGHRS and CDR2 YFSETQ. The length of the CDR3 is 15 residues. J lost 9 bases, V lost 0 bases, and 5 bases had no gene match. CDR3 protein: CASSLELAGVSEQFF. CDR3 DNA: TGCGCCAGCAGCTTGGAACTAGCGGGAGTTAGTGAGCAGTTCTTC.

The chain employs TRBV30 and TRBJ2-2; no firm D call. Looked up from germline, CDR1 is GTSNPN and CDR2 is SVGIG (reference sequence). The V end lost 4 bases, the J end lost 7 bases, and 7 bases lay between the germline ends. The CDR3 consists of 11 residues. CDR3 DNA: TGTGCCTGGAACGGAGACGGGGAGCTGTTTTTT. Protein: CAWNGDGELFF.